This TCR beta chain was sequenced in a study of ipilimumab plus nivolumab after autologous stem cell transplantation. For the study at large: The DLBCL group included primary refractory and relapsed cases.

Patients got ipilimumab 1 mg/kg beginning 14 to 28 days post-transplant. Patients received nivolumab 3 mg/kg at weeks 1, 4, 7, 10, then fortnightly to week 26. This clone has a handful of counts. Measured with immunoSEQ multiplex PCR; TCRdb has only the in-frame clones, and not every one. The table records 15,000 or so clones, 70% to 90% of them present only once. The germline CDR1 and CDR2 sequences are GTSNPN and SVGIG (reference sequence). The V gene end was trimmed by 2 bases and the J gene end by 2 bases; junction bases not matched to a gene: 6. This CDR3 spans 15 amino acids. The starting material was PBMCs, obtained in a trial of ipilimumab plus nivolumab as post-transplant consolidation. The chain carries TRBV30 and TRBJ2-7, with 10 nucleotides matching TRBD2. The clonotype originates from a male donor with diffuse large B-cell lymphoma. The CDR3 DNA follows: TGTGCCTGGAGTCCACTAGCGGGGTTGGCCTACGAGCAGTACTTC. Its protein is CAWSPLAGLAYEQYF.